This TCR beta chain was captured in a study of PD-1 blockade in classical Hodgkin lymphoma. Only in-frame clones appear in the TCRdb table, and some are missing; sequencing was by immunoSEQ multiplex PCR. The table shows some 28,000 clones, with about four fifths occurring only once. CDR1 and CDR2 (germline): KGHSH, LQKENI. V lost 3 bases, J lost 0 bases, and 12 bases lay in between. This CDR3 spans 17 amino acids. Details on this clone: Its target is unknown.

Time point described: cycle 4 day 1 (C4D1), after 6 weeks of nivolumab. Every patient had relapsed following autologous stem cell transplantation, and cohorts differed in brentuximab vedotin exposure. Notes on the study in general: Repertoire differences have undefined causes, possibly disease activity or prior therapy. Unlike CD8+ TCR diversity, which did not rise significantly by C4D1, CD4+ TCR diversity did. Some patients started nivolumab under 1 year after ASCT, and they were excluded. Baseline TCR diversity was reportedly lower in newly diagnosed patients than healthy donors.

The sequenced sample was peripheral blood mononuclear cells (PBMCs), obtained before the fourth cycle of nivolumab. The V gene is TRBV18, the J gene TRBJ2-6; D is ambiguous. This TCR came from a human donor with classical Hodgkin lymphoma. CDR3 in amino acids: CASSPPVGSSGANVLTF. As DNA, the CDR3 is TGTGCCAGCTCACCGCCCGTGGGGTCCTCTGGGGCCAACGTCCTGACTTTC.